What follows is one TCR beta chain and its context. Its antigen remains unknown. The data derive from a study of CD8 T cells in Susac syndrome. Through negative isolation, CD4+ and CD8+ T cells were obtained, while TEMRA cells were enriched using FACS. The RNA, about 0.45 to 1 ug, was put through reverse transcription using random hexamers. An immunoSEQ multiplex PCR amplified TCR beta CDR3 over 54 Vbeta and 13 Jbeta. MiXCR, run by TCRdb on the immunoSEQ multiplex PCR reads, gives a single entry per CDR3 protein. The sample consists of under 200,000 distinct CDR3 sequences, just under 95% of them appearing once. Findings and caveats of the study: The authors acknowledged that their TCR sequencing and HLA analysis involved a relatively small number of individuals. Susac-specific public clones numbered 15 to 20 in total CD8+ repertoires (and 5 or 6 in CD8+ TEMRA repertoires).

V was cut by 7 bases and J by 4 bases, with 10 bases left in between. There are 12 residues in the CDR3. V is TRBV12-3 or TRBV12-4 and J is TRBJ2-5, with D tentatively TRBD1 (6 bases). Material for sequencing was CD8+ T cells from PBMCs. This TCR was recovered from a human donor with Susac syndrome. CDR3 residues: CASKKGVETQYF. DNA of the CDR3: TGTGCCAGCAAGAAGGGGGTAGAGACCCAGTACTTC.